The present TCR beta chain was sequenced within a study of shared clonotypes between healthy human individuals. V was pared by 5 bases and J by 4 bases, with 12 bases between. This CDR3 region has 13 residues. Germline-derived CDR1 and CDR2 are KGHSH and LQKENI. The authors loaded around 190 ng DNA, about 30,000 T cell genomes, into sorted-subset replicate PCRs. Some clones are missing from TCRdb's copy, which holds only in-frame ones; the method was immunoSEQ multiplex PCR. The sample holds about 960,000 clones, about 80% seen once. What was sequenced was memory CD4+ T cells sorted from blood. Subset meaning: CD45RA-negative fraction. The sequence came from a man aged 18 to 30 in good health. The J gene is TRBJ2-7, the V gene TRBV18, with D perhaps assigned TRBD1 or TRBD2 (6 bases each). The CDR3, as DNA: TGTGCCAGCTCATCGGGGGCCCAGTACGAGCAGTACTTC. This sequence encodes CASSSGAQYEQYF.